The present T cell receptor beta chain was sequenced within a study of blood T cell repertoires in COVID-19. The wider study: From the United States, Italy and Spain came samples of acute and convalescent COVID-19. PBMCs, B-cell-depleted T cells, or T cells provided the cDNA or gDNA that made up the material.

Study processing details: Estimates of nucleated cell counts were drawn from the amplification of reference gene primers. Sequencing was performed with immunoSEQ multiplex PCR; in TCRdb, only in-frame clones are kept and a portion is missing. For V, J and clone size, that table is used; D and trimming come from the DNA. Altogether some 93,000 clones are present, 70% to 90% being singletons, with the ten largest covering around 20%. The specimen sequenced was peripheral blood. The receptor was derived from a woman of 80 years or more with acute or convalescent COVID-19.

CDR3 bases: TGTGCCAGCAGCACCGGACAGGGTGGTACGGACACTGAAGCTTTCTTT. Translating gives CASSTGQGGTDTEAFF. The rearrangement uses TRBV11-3 and TRBJ1-1; 8 bases match TRBD1. Germline CDR1 and CDR2: SGHNT and YENEEA. Trimming cost V 5 bases and J 3 bases; bases outside gene matches: 11. The CDR3 has 16 amino acids.